This T cell receptor (beta chain) was sequenced during a study of early T cells in non-severe SARS-CoV-2 infection. Looking at the study overall: From unsorted whole blood, bulk RNA was sequenced, and the chains remained unpaired.

Individual cDNA molecules received unique molecular identifiers during library preparation. In TCRdb, the 5' RACE reads were re-called with MiXCR into one record per CDR3 protein. The profile shows 50,000 to 80,000 distinct CDR3 sequences, approximately 9.2% of them singletons. Study outcomes and limitations: Clonotype matching in VDJdb favored anti-spike CD8 responses and did not capture private and CD4 specificities.

This clonotype was found a few times. Its cognate antigen is unknown. The CDR3 spans 16 residues. Deletions cut 6 bases from V and 0 bases from J, with 12 bases between. The receptor's source is an adult who was a healthcare worker with PCR-confirmed SARS-CoV-2 infection or an uninfected control (not recorded which). This specimen consisted of whole blood, obtained at baseline. This chain uses TRBV12-3 or TRBV12-4 with TRBJ2-6; D is perhaps TRBD1 (6 bases). Written as DNA, the CDR3 is TGTGCCAGCAGGACCCCAGGGGCCTCTGGGGCCAACGTCCTGACTTTC. Translation gives CASRTPGASGANVLTF.